One sample yielded the 32 T cell receptor beta chains listed below, sequenced in a study of beta chain features in type 1 diabetes. General study results and limits: Among all four CD4+ subsets, Type 1 diabetes patients had TCRB CDR3s that were moderately but significantly shorter.

The study reverse transcribed the entire isolated RNA, so it sequenced expressed TCRB transcripts. The protocol was immunoSEQ multiplex PCR, while the TCRdb copy is restricted to in-frame clones and leaves out a portion. There are a few hundred thousand clones in the sample; around 16% occur only once, and 0.065% to 0.095% lies in the top ten. Antigen specificity for these receptors is unknown. Specimen: naive CD4+ T cells from blood. These receptors all come from a man younger than 45 with type 1 diabetes.

This clone has just a few counts. The genes are TRBV14 and TRBJ2-7; 7 positions match TRBD2. The CDR3 contains 15 residues. In germline, CDR1 is SGHDN, CDR2 FVKESK. V was clipped by 4 bases and J by 0 bases; unmatched bases: 6. CDR3 loop: CASSRSLAGSYEQYF. Written as DNA, the CDR3 is TGTGCCAGCAGCCGAAGTTTAGCGGGCTCCTACGAGCAGTACTTC.

The rearrangement uses TRBV29-1 and TRBJ1-1, with 7 bases fitting TRBD1. The CDR3 is 14 amino acids. V shed 5 bases, J shed 3 bases, and the junction held 9 bases outside the gene matches. The V gene's germline CDR1 is SQVTM and CDR2 ANQGSEA. CDR3 in amino acids: CSVHLTTGDTEAFF. CDR3 nucleotides: TGCAGCGTTCATCTGACTACAGGGGACACTGAAGCTTTCTTT.

In its sample, this clone was seen a few times. The gene calls are TRBV4-1 and TRBJ2-1, with 16 bases that match TRBD2. J was trimmed by 7 bases and V by 1 base; bases with no gene match: 4. Per germline, CDR1 MGHRA and CDR2 YSYEKL. This CDR3 contains 17 residues. The CDR3 DNA is TGCGCCAGCAGCCAAGCTGGGACTAGCGGGAGGGGAAATGAGCAGTTCTTC. Translated: CASSQAGTSGRGNEQFF.

The V call is TRBV30, the J call TRBJ2-2; 9 bases fit TRBD1. Looked up from germline, CDR1 is GTSNPN and CDR2 is SVGIG (reference sequence). The ends lost 3 bases at V and 3 bases at J; junction bases unmatched: 2. The CDR3 runs 14 residues. The CDR3 sequence: CAWRRTGDTGELFF. CDR3 coding DNA: TGTGCCTGGAGGCGGACAGGGGACACCGGGGAGCTGTTTTTT.

This clone was seen a few times. V is TRBV15 and J is TRBJ2-4, with TRBD1 matching over 9 bases. Trimming took 3 bases from V and 7 from J; bases not matched to a gene: 7. Germline V lookup: CDR1 LNHNV, CDR2 YYDKDF (reference sequence). The CDR3 totals 15 residues. CDR3 loop: CATSRQTGGSNIQYF. CDR3 coding DNA: TGTGCCACCAGCAGGCAGACAGGGGGAAGTAACATTCAGTACTTC.

CDR3 coding DNA: TGTGCCAGCAGCGTAGGACTAGCGGGAAACATTCAGTACTTC. Translation gives CASSVGLAGNIQYF. This chain joins TRBV4-2 and TRBJ2-4; 11 positions agree with TRBD2. Unmatched junction bases numbered 3, after V lost 5 bases and J lost 6 bases. CDR1 is LGHNA and CDR2 is YNFKEQ in the germline V gene. This CDR3 has 14 amino acids.

The sample holds a few counts of this clone. The J gene is TRBJ1-1, the V gene TRBV18, with TRBD1 matching over 11 bases. This CDR3 is built from 15 residues. V was clipped by 3 bases and J by 4 bases; unmatched bases: 4. Germline V gene sequence: CDR1 KGHSH, CDR2 LQKENI. The CDR3, as DNA: TGTGCCAGCTCACCGGACAGGGGGCCGGGCACTGAAGCTTTCTTT. It codes for CASSPDRGPGTEAFF. The full variable domain, completed using reference TRBV18 and TRBJ1-1, is NAGVMQNPRHLVRRRGQEARLRCSPMKGHSHVYWYRQLPEEGLKFMVYLQKENIIDESGMPKERFSAEFPKEGPSILRIQQVVRGDSAAYFCASSPDRGPGTEAFFGQGTRLTVV.

As for this clone: Additional DNA sequences in this sample encode the identical CDR3. This chain joins TRBV5-1 and TRBJ2-7; no firm D call. Germline assignment: CDR1 SGHRS and CDR2 YFSETQ. The V end was cut by 0 bases, the J end by 4 bases, with 5 bases between. The CDR3 consists of 12 residues. The CDR3: CASSLDGYEQYF. CDR3 coding DNA: TGCGCCAGCAGCTTGGATGGTTACGAGCAGTACTTC.

The CDR3 coding sequence is TGTGCCAGCAGTGAGGCAGGAGCTATGAACACTGAAGCTTTCTTT. Amino acid sequence: CASSEAGAMNTEAFF. The chain carries TRBV2 and TRBJ1-1, with D uncertain. There are 15 residues in the CDR3. Germline CDR1 is SNHLY and CDR2 is FYNNEI. V lost 3 bases and J 0 bases, leaving 11 bases between the germline ends.

This chain uses TRBV6-9 with TRBJ2-5; D not certain. The CDR3 is made up of 14 amino acids. Germline CDR1 and CDR2: MNHGY and SVAAGI. The V end was cut by 9 bases, the J end by 0 bases, with 14 bases between. This chain's CDR3 is CARYLQTYQETQYF. CDR3 bases: TGTGCCAGATATCTTCAGACGTACCAAGAGACCCAGTACTTC.

The rearrangement links TRBV30 to TRBJ2-7, with D unresolved. Trimming left V 1 base short and J 6 bases short, with 10 bases between. This CDR3 has 12 residues. CDR1 is GTSNPN and CDR2 is SVGIG in the germline V gene (reference sequence). The CDR3 here is CAWSAPGPEQYF. Written as DNA, the CDR3 is TGTGCCTGGAGTGCCCCCGGGCCCGAGCAGTACTTC.

V usage is TRBV7-2 and J usage is TRBJ2-5; perhaps TRBD2 as D (6 bases). V lost 5 bases and J 6 bases, leaving 16 bases between the germline ends. There are 14 residues in the CDR3. Germline CDR1 is SGHTA and CDR2 is FQGNSA. CDR3 residues: CASSRDSTAKTQYF. The CDR3 DNA reads TGTGCCAGCAGCCGGGACTCCACGGCAAAGACCCAGTACTTC.

The CDR3 here is CASRYMNTEAFF. CDR3 nucleotides: TGTGCCAGCCGTTACATGAACACTGAAGCTTTCTTT. V gene TRBV2 combines with J gene TRBJ1-1, with D uncertain. There are 12 residues in the CDR3. Trimming stripped 8 bases from V and 0 bases from J, with 7 bases between. Per germline, CDR1 SNHLY and CDR2 FYNNEI.

V gene TRBV20-1 combines with J gene TRBJ2-7; D ambiguous. The CDR3 is made up of 11 amino acids. Germline V gene lookup returns CDR1 DFQATT and CDR2 SNEGSKA (reference sequence). The CDR3 DNA reads TGCAGCTTCACAGCTTCCTACGAGCAGTACTTC. It yields the protein CSFTASYEQYF.

Written as DNA, the CDR3 is TGTGCCTGGAGTGTAGGTGTGGGTTCTAATGAAAAACTGTTTTTT. Its translation: CAWSVGVGSNEKLFF. V is TRBV30 and J is TRBJ1-4; D remains ambiguous. The CDR3 has 15 amino acids. The ends were cut back, 0 bases at V and 3 bases at J, with 11 bases in the middle. From germline, CDR1 is GTSNPN and CDR2 SVGIG (reference sequence).

The chain couples TRBV5-4 to TRBJ2-1, with 10 bases matching TRBD2. The CDR3 contains 14 residues. CDR1 and CDR2 from the germline V gene are SGHNT and YYREEE (reference sequence). After removal of 1 base from V and 9 bases from J, the junction contained 4 bases not matched to a gene. The CDR3 DNA follows: TGTGCCAGCAGCTTGTCTCTAGCGGGAGCTGAGCAGTTCTTC. Protein sequence: CASSLSLAGAEQFF.

CDR3 sequence: CASRGPAYEQYF. The CDR3 bases are TGTGCCAGCAGAGGCCCCGCCTACGAGCAGTACTTC. The chain combines TRBV7-9 with TRBJ2-7; D gene unclear. Germline V gives CDR1 SEHNR, CDR2 FQNEAQ (reference sequence). Trimming took off 6 bases at V and 2 bases at J, with 8 bases between the two ends. The CDR3 length is 12 residues.

The V gene is TRBV9, the J gene TRBJ1-1; D gene ambiguous. V was shortened by 0 bases and J by 1 base, with 7 bases between the two germline ends. Per the germline V gene, CDR1 is SGDLS and CDR2 is YYNGEE. CDR3 length equals 14 residues. The CDR3 is CASSVVGKNTEAFF. The CDR3 DNA reads TGTGCCAGCAGCGTAGTAGGCAAGAACACTGAAGCTTTCTTT. Based on the CDR3 plus reference TRBV9 and TRBJ1-1, the full variable domain is DSGVTQTPKHLITATGQRVTLRCSPRSGDLSVYWYQQSLDQGLQFLIQYYNGEERAKGNILERFSAQQFPDLHSELNLSSLELGDSALYFCASSVVGKNTEAFFGQGTRLTVV.

This clone was seen more than once but under ten times. The V and J genes are TRBV7-6 and TRBJ2-1, with D uncertain. The CDR3 runs 13 residues. V lost 1 base and J 15 bases, leaving 16 bases between the germline ends. Germline CDR1 reads SGHVS; CDR2 reads FNYEAQ. CDR3 coding DNA: TGTGCCAGCAGCTTAGAAGACAAACTCAGGCCGTTCTTC. The encoded protein is CASSLEDKLRPFF.

This clone appeared a few times. This chain links TRBV28 with TRBJ2-1; TRBD1 agrees at 8 bases. The CDR3 has 13 residues. From germline, CDR1 is MDHEN and CDR2 SYDVKM. V dropped 5 bases and J dropped 6; count of bases not matched to a gene: 3. The CDR3 DNA sequence: TGTGCCAGCAGTCGTACAGGGGGCAATGAGCAGTTCTTC. It yields the protein CASSRTGGNEQFF.

The gene calls are TRBV29-1 and TRBJ1-1; D is ambiguous. The CDR3 totals 15 residues. The V gene's germline CDR1 is SQVTM and CDR2 ANQGSEA. Trimming removed 1 base from V and 1 base from J, with 13 bases in between. Here the CDR3 DNA reads TGCAGCGTTGAAGCTATTCGGGTTTGGAACACTGAAGCTTTCTTT. This translates into CSVEAIRVWNTEAFF.

This clone was found a few times. V gene TRBV7-9 combines with J gene TRBJ2-7; the D gene is possibly TRBD2 (5 bases). This CDR3 comprises 15 residues. Germline CDR1 is SEHNR and CDR2 is FQNEAQ (reference sequence). V was cut by 0 bases and J by 5 bases, with 14 bases left in between. The CDR3 region is CASSLAGSLADEQYF. The CDR3 region has the DNA TGTGCCAGCAGCTTAGCGGGGAGTCTCGCGGACGAGCAGTACTTC. The whole variable domain, remainder taken from reference TRBV7-9 and TRBJ2-7, is DTGVSQNPRHKITKRGQNVTFRCDPISEHNRLYWYRQTLGQGPEFLTYFQNEAQLEKSRLLSDRFSAERPKGSFSTLEIQRTEQGDSAMYLCASSLAGSLADEQYFGPGTRLTVT.

This clone was seen only a few times. V gene TRBV20-1 combines with J gene TRBJ2-7; a weak D match, TRBD2 (5 bases). CDR1 is DFQATT, CDR2 SNEGSKA, per germline (reference sequence). The CDR3 consists of 11 residues. V was trimmed by 3 bases and J by 4 bases, leaving 7 bases between them. In nucleotides, the CDR3 is TGCAGTGCTAGGAGCGGTTACGAGCAGTACTTC. Translated: CSARSGYEQYF.

In this sample, this clone turned up a few times. The gene calls are TRBV18 and TRBJ2-1; D uncertain. Per the germline V gene, CDR1 is KGHSH and CDR2 is LQKENI. The V gene lost 4 bases and the J gene lost 3 bases, with 1 base spanning the gap. This CDR3 is built from 11 residues. As DNA, the CDR3 is TGTGCCAGCTCACGCTACAATGAGCAGTTCTTC. Translating it yields CASSRYNEQFF.

V and J are TRBV6-5 and TRBJ2-3, with D possibly called TRBD1 or TRBD2 (6 bases each). The CDR3 consists of 14 residues. Trimming pared 7 bases from V and 6 bases from J, leaving 17 bases between. In germline, CDR1 is MNHEY, CDR2 SVGAGI. The chain's CDR3 is CASNLGGPSDTQYF. The CDR3 nucleotides are TGTGCCAGCAACCTAGGGGGGCCCAGCGATACGCAGTATTTT.

V gene TRBV10-3 combines with J gene TRBJ2-7; D may match TRBD1 or TRBD2 (5 bases each). The V gene's germline CDR1 is ENHRY and CDR2 SYGVKD. The CDR3 loop spans 13 amino acids. Between the trimmed V and J ends, which lost 9 bases and 5 bases, there was a span of 17 bases. The CDR3 bases are TGTGCCATATCGAGCCCCAGGGAGAACGAGCAGTACTTC. Its translation: CAISSPRENEQYF.

This clone was seen a handful of times. V and J are TRBV29-1 and TRBJ2-7; possible D gene TRBD1, 5 bases. V was pared by 7 bases and J by 1 base, with 11 bases between. CDR1 is SQVTM and CDR2 is ANQGSEA in the germline V gene. CDR3 size: 12 residues. CDR3 in DNA: TGCAGCGCAAGGACACCATCCTACGAGCAGTACTTC. Its protein is CSARTPSYEQYF.

This clone was detected only a few times. The chain couples TRBV21-1 to TRBJ1-1; TRBD1, the D gene given by the table, was not confirmed from the DNA. TRBV21-1 is a listed pseudogene. The CDR3 is 14 residues long. In nucleotides, the CDR3 is TGTGCCAGCAGCAGTAACCAGGGAAACACTGAAGCTTTCTTT. Translation gives CASSSNQGNTEAFF.

The chain carries TRBV25-1 and TRBJ1-5; D is unresolved. The CDR3 is 9 residues long. V was trimmed by 11 bases and J by 2 bases, leaving 1 base between them. Per the germline V gene, CDR1 is MGHDK and CDR2 is SYGVNS. CDR3 sequence: CAGNQPQHF. CDR3 nucleotides: TGTGCCGGCAATCAGCCCCAGCATTTT.

The V gene is TRBV6-5, the J gene TRBJ2-2; no firm D call. Trimming cost V 2 bases and J 5 bases, with 12 bases left between them. This CDR3 comprises 15 residues. Germline V lookup: CDR1 MNHEY, CDR2 SVGAGI. CDR3 loop: CASSYTGVGTGELFF. The DNA of the CDR3 is TGTGCCAGCAGTTACACGGGCGTGGGAACCGGGGAGCTGTTTTTT.

The chain has TRBV7-2 and TRBJ2-1, with TRBD2 identical over 10 bases. Germline CDR1 is SGHTA and CDR2 is FQGNSA. The length of the CDR3 is 14 residues. V shed 6 bases, J shed 9 bases, and the junction held 8 bases outside the gene matches. This CDR3 reads CASRGAGGPFEQFF. CDR3 coding DNA: TGTGCCAGCAGGGGAGCGGGAGGGCCGTTTGAGCAGTTCTTC.

V and J are TRBV28 and TRBJ2-1; a weak D match, TRBD2 (5 bases). CDR3 size: 11 residues. Germline CDR1 reads MDHEN; CDR2 reads SYDVKM. Trimming pared 2 bases from V and 12 bases from J, leaving 8 bases between. The CDR3 DNA follows: TGTGCCAGCAGTTTAGGAGGACCGCAGTTCTTC. This sequence encodes CASSLGGPQFF.